This entry lists 10 T cell receptor beta chains sequenced from one sample in a study of blood T cell repertoires in COVID-19. The method was immunoSEQ multiplex PCR; TCRdb's version includes in-frame clones alone and lacks a portion of them. The table lists around 230,000 clones, more than 80% of them singletons. The sample comprised PBMCs or T cells enriched from blood (not recorded which). Receptors originate from a middle-aged woman with acute COVID-19.

A few counts support this clone. The J gene is TRBJ1-6, the V gene TRBV6-2 or TRBV6-3, with TRBD1 matching 8 bases. This CDR3 spans 16 amino acids. V gave up 5 bases and J gave up 10 bases; unmatched junction bases: 13. Germline CDR1 MNHEY, CDR2 SVGEGT. CDR3 region: CASSRVTGVVGSPLHF. CDR3 DNA: TGTGCCAGCAGTCGGGTGACAGGGGTAGTCGGGTCACCCCTCCACTTT.

In this sample, this clone turned up once. This chain uses TRBV11-2 with TRBJ2-3, with D perhaps TRBD2 (7 bases). This CDR3 region has 16 residues. Germline CDR1 is SGHAT and CDR2 is FQNNGV. V lost 5 bases, J lost 5 bases, and 20 bases lay in between. This CDR3 is CASSPSGGRAGDTQYF. The CDR3 DNA follows: TGTGCCAGCAGCCCCTCGGGGGGCCGGGCCGGAGATACGCAGTATTTT. The full variable domain, with the rest looked up from reference TRBV11-2 and TRBJ2-3, is EAGVAQSPRYKIIEKRQSVAFWCNPISGHATLYWYQQILGQGPKLLIQFQNNGVVDDSQLPKDRFSAERLKGVDSTLKIQPAKLEDSAVYLCASSPSGGRAGDTQYFGPGTRLTVL.

The chain links TRBV15 to TRBJ2-5, with TRBD1 matching over 9 bases. J gave up 5 bases and V 3 bases, and 10 bases lay outside the gene matches. The germline CDR1 and CDR2 sequences are LNHNV and YYDKDF (reference sequence). CDR3 length: 16 residues. CDR3 loop: CATSRTGDRVLETQYF. The CDR3 bases are TGTGCCACCAGCAGGACGGGGGACAGGGTCTTGGAGACCCAGTACTTC. Combining the CDR3 with reference TRBV15 and TRBJ2-5 gives the whole variable domain DAMVIQNPRYQVTQFGKPVTLSCSQTLNHNVMYWYQQKSSQAPKLLFHYYDKDFNNEADTPDNFQSRRPNTSFCFLDIRSPGLGDTAMYLCATSRTGDRVLETQYFGPGTRLLVL.

J is TRBJ1-2 and V is TRBV19; 9 nucleotides agree with TRBD1. The junction had 11 bases not matched to a gene; V was cut back by 5 bases and J by 4 bases. The CDR3 totals 16 residues. Germline V lookup: CDR1 LNHDA, CDR2 SQIVND (reference sequence). The CDR3 nucleotides are TGTGCCAGTAGTGTATCCGGGACAGGGTTGGCCTATGGCTACACCTTC. This sequence encodes CASSVSGTGLAYGYTF.

The rearrangement links TRBV7-6 to TRBJ2-2; the match to TRBD1 covers 9 bases. Germline loops: CDR1 SGHVS, CDR2 FNYEAQ. The CDR3 extends over 17 amino acids. J gave up 6 bases and V 1 base, and 9 bases lay outside the gene matches. DNA for the CDR3: TGTGCCAGCAGCTTAGGACTAACAGGGGGCGCCGCCGGGGAGCTGTTTTTT. Its translation is CASSLGLTGGAAGELFF.

Note on this clone: The limits of the CDR3 on the DNA are not certain, so only TCRdb's listed CDR3 is given. The chain has TRBV21-1 and TRBJ2-7; TRBD2, the table's D call, was not compared with the DNA. TRBV21-1 is flagged as a pseudogene. 19 amino acids form the CDR3, both terminal residues included. This chain's CDR3 is CASSLNPRGVGKGSYEQYF.

The chain is built from TRBV27 and TRBJ2-1, with TRBD1 identical over 7 bases. The V gene's germline CDR1 is MNHEY and CDR2 SMNVEV (reference sequence). The V segment lost 0 bases and the J segment 8 bases; nucleotides outside the gene matches: 10. CDR3 length equals 16 residues. In DNA, the CDR3 is TGTGCCAGCAGTTTATCCTTCTCACAGGGGACAGATGAGCAGTTCTTC. Its translation: CASSLSFSQGTDEQFF.

The J gene is TRBJ1-4, the V gene TRBV7-9; 7 positions agree with TRBD1. The V and J ends lost 5 bases and 7 bases, in that order; junction bases with no gene match: 7. The germline CDR1 and CDR2 sequences are SEHNR and FQNEAQ (reference sequence). The CDR3 runs to 14 residues. CDR3 protein: CASSPRGGREKLFF. The CDR3 nucleotides are TGTGCCAGCAGCCCAAGAGGGGGCCGTGAAAAACTGTTTTTT.

The CDR3 coding sequence is TGTGCCAGCAGCCGACTAGCATCTAGCACAGATACGCAGTATTTT. Residues: CASSRLASSTDTQYF. The chain recombines TRBV11-1 with TRBJ2-3, with TRBD2 identical over 7 bases. The junction had 5 bases not matched to a gene; V was cut back by 5 bases and J by 0 bases. This CDR3 comprises 15 residues. Germline CDR1 and CDR2: SGHAT and FQDESV (reference sequence).

About this clone: At one boundary the junction diverges from the germline segment, which might be a read error. This chain links TRBV6-2 or TRBV6-3 with TRBJ1-1; 7 bases agree with TRBD1. CDR3 length: 12 residues. Per germline, CDR1 MNHEY and CDR2 SVGEGT. The CDR3 sequence is CASSDPNRDSQF. DNA of the CDR3: TGTGCCAGCAGTGACCCAAACCGGGACAGCCAGTTT.